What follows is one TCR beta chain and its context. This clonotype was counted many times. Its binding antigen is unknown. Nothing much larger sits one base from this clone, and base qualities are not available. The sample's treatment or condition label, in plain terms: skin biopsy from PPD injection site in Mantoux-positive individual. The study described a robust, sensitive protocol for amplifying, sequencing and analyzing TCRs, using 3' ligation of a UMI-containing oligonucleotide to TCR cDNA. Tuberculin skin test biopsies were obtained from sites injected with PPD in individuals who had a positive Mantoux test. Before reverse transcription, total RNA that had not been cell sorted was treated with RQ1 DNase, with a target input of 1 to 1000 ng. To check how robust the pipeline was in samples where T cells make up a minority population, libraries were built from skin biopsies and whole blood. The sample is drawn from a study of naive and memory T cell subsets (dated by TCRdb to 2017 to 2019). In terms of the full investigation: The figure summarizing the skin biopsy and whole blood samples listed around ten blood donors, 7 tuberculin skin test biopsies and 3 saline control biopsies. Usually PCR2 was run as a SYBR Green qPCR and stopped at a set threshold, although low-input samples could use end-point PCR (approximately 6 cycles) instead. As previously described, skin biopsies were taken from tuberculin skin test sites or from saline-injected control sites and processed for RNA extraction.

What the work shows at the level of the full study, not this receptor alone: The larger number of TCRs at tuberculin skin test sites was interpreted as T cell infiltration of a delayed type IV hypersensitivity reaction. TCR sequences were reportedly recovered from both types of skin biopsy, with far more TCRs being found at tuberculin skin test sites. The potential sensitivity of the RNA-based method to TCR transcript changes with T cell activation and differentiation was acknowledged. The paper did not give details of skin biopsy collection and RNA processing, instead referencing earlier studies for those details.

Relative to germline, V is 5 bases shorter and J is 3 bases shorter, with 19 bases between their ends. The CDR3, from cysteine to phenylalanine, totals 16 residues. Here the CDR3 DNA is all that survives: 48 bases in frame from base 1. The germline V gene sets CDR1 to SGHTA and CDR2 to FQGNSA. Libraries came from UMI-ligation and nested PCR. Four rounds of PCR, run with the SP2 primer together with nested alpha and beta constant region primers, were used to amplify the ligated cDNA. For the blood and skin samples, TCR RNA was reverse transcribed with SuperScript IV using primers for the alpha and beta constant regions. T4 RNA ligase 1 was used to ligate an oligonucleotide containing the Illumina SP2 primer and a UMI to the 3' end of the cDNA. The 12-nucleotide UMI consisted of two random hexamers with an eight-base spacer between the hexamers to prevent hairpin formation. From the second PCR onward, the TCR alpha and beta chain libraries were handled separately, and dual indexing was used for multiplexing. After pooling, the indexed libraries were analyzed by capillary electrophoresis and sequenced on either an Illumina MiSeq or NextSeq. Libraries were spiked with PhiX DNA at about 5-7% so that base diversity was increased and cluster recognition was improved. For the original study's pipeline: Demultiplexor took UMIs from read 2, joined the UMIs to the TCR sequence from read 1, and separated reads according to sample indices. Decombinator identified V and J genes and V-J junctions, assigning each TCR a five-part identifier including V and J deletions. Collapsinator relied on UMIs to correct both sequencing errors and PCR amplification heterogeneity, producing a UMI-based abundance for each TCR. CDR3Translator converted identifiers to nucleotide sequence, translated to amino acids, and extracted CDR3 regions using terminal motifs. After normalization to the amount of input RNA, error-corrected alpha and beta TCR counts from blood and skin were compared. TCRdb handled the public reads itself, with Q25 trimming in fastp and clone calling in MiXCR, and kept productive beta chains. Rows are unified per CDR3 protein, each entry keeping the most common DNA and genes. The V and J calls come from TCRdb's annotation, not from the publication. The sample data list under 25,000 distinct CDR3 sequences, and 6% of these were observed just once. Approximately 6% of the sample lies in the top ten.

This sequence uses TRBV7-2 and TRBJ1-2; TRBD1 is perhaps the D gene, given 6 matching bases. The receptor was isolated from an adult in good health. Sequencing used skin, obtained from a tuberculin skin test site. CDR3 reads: CASSPDPRGVHYGYTF. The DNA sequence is TGTGCCAGCAGCCCCGACCCCAGGGGCGTTCACTATGGCTACACCTTC.